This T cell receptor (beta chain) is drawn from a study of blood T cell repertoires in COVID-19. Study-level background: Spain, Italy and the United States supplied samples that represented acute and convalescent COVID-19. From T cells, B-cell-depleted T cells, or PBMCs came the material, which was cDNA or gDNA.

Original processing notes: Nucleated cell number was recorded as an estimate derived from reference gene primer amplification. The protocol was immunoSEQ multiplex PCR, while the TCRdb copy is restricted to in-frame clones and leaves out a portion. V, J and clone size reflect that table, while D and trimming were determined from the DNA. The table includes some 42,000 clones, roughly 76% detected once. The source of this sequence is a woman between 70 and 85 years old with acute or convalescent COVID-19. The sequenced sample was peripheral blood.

The CDR3 loop is CASSIRQGAPTEAFF. CDR3 nucleotide sequence: TGTGCCAGCAGCATTAGACAGGGGGCGCCCACTGAAGCTTTCTTT. The genes are TRBV7-9 and TRBJ1-1; TRBD1 agrees at 10 bases. Germline V CDR1 and CDR2: SEHNR, FQNEAQ (reference sequence). This CDR3 comprises 15 residues. The V and J ends lost 5 bases and 4 bases, in that order; junction bases with no gene match: 7. Combining the CDR3 with reference TRBV7-9 and TRBJ1-1 gives the whole variable domain DTGVSQNPRHKITKRGQNVTFRCDPISEHNRLYWYRQTLGQGPEFLTYFQNEAQLEKSRLLSDRFSAERPKGSFSTLEIQRTEQGDSAMYLCASSIRQGAPTEAFFGQGTRLTVV.